The next 22 T cell receptor beta chains were all read from a single sample in a study of cytomegalovirus exposure and HLA in healthy donors. The PCR used 60 Vbeta and 13 Jbeta primers. The method was immunoSEQ multiplex PCR; TCRdb's version includes in-frame clones alone and lacks a portion of them. The data show over 100,000 clones, under 85% seen once. The specimen sequenced was PBMCs. These receptors were obtained from a woman aged 45-65 years in good health and CMV-seropositive.

J is TRBJ1-2 and V is TRBV6-5, with unresolved D. V lost 6 bases and J lost 0, with 5 bases in between. There are 12 residues in the CDR3. CDR1 is MNHEY and CDR2 is SVGAGI in the germline V gene. DNA for the CDR3: TGTGCCAGCAGGGCCACTAACTATGGCTACACCTTC. It translates to CASRATNYGYTF.

The CDR3 region is CASSPTGRNTEAFF. The CDR3 DNA reads TGTGCCAGCAGCCCGACAGGGAGGAACACTGAAGCTTTCTTT. V and J are TRBV9 and TRBJ1-1; 7 bases map to TRBD1. The V gene end was trimmed by 4 bases and the J gene end by 1 base; junction bases not matched to a gene: 4. CDR3 length: 14 residues. Germline V CDR1 and CDR2: SGDLS, YYNGEE.

The chain links TRBV7-2 to TRBJ2-7; 10 nucleotides line up with TRBD1. The germline V gene encodes CDR1 SGHTA and CDR2 FQGNSA. This CDR3 region has 16 residues. After removal of 5 bases from V and 2 bases from J, the junction contained 9 bases not matched to a gene. The CDR3 reads CASSPDSGTGAYEQYF. Here the CDR3 DNA reads TGTGCCAGCAGCCCTGACTCCGGGACAGGGGCCTACGAGCAGTACTTC.

V gene TRBV9 combines with J gene TRBJ2-6, with 7 bases aligning to TRBD2. This CDR3 region has 18 residues. J gave up 0 bases and V 0 bases, and 6 bases lay outside the gene matches. Per the germline V gene, CDR1 is SGDLS and CDR2 is YYNGEE. The CDR3 DNA follows: TGTGCCAGCAGCGTAGGTTTAGCGGGCCGCTCTGGGGCCAACGTCCTGACTTTC. Translation: CASSVGLAGRSGANVLTF.

V and J are TRBV4-1 and TRBJ1-1, with 8 bases aligning to TRBD1. The germline gives CDR1 MGHRA, CDR2 YSYEKL. The CDR3 is 15 residues long. With 0 bases clipped from V and 5 bases from J, the junction kept 5 bases outside the gene matches. DNA for the CDR3: TGCGCCAGCAGCCAAGAAGGACAGGGTGAGACTGAAGCTTTCTTT. Protein: CASSQEGQGETEAFF.

The chain employs TRBV6-1 and TRBJ2-1, with 9 bases fitting TRBD1. The V segment lost 3 bases and the J segment 6 bases; nucleotides outside the gene matches: 3. This CDR3 comprises 14 residues. The germline gives CDR1 MNHNS, CDR2 SASEGT. The CDR3 loop reads CASSDGTGFNEQFF. Written as DNA, the CDR3 is TGTGCCAGCAGTGACGGGACAGGGTTCAATGAGCAGTTCTTC.

This chain links TRBV11-2 with TRBJ2-5; weak D call: TRBD2 (6 bases). The V gene's germline CDR1 is SGHAT and CDR2 FQNNGV. The CDR3 loop spans 15 amino acids. The V end lost 0 bases, the J end lost 7 bases, and 15 bases lay between the germline ends. DNA for the CDR3: TGTGCCAGCAGCTTAGAATTCGGGCGGGAACGGACCCAGTACTTC. Its protein product is CASSLEFGRERTQYF.

This chain joins TRBV5-1 and TRBJ2-1; D unresolved. V shed 0 bases and J shed 9 bases, with 10 bases lying between them. The germline V gene encodes CDR1 SGHRS and CDR2 YFSETQ. The length of the CDR3 is 13 residues. CDR3 DNA: TGCGCCAGCAGCTTGGGGTCCCCGGGTGAGCAGTTCTTC. Translation: CASSLGSPGEQFF.

The V and J genes are TRBV5-1 and TRBJ2-1; TRBD2 matches 8 bases. From germline, CDR1 is SGHRS and CDR2 YFSETQ. The CDR3 length is 17 residues. The V segment lost 0 bases and the J segment 4 bases; nucleotides outside the gene matches: 9. This CDR3 is CASSLDPTSGLYNEQFF. The CDR3 DNA reads as TGCGCCAGCAGCTTGGATCCCACTAGCGGACTTTACAATGAGCAGTTCTTC. Looking up the rest from reference TRBV5-1 and TRBJ2-1 gives the full variable domain: KAGVTQTPRYLIKTRGQQVTLSCSPISGHRSVSWYQQTPGQGLQFLFEYFSETQRNKGNFPGRFSGRQFSNSRSEMNVSTLELGDSALYLCASSLDPTSGLYNEQFFGPGTRLTVL.

V is TRBV7-2 and J is TRBJ2-5, with a possible D match to TRBD1 (6 bases). The better agreement between TRBJ2-7 and the DNA end casts doubt on the J call. Germline CDR1 SGHTA, CDR2 FQGNSA. This CDR3 is 14 amino acids long. The CDR3 reads CASSLGQASYEQYF. In DNA, the CDR3 is TGTGCCAGCAGCTTAGGACAGGCTTCCTACGAGCAGTACTTC.

The chain uses TRBV5-4 and TRBJ2-1; 16 bases are shared with TRBD2. CDR3 length: 19 amino acids. In germline, CDR1 is SGHNT, CDR2 YYREEE (reference sequence). V gave up 7 bases and J gave up 1 base; unmatched junction bases: 11. CDR3 DNA: TGTGCCAGCGTATCTGGGACTAGCGGGGGGGCCGGATCCTACAATGAGCAGTTCTTC. Its translation: CASVSGTSGGAGSYNEQFF.

This chain uses TRBV6-6 with TRBJ2-7; 9 bases map to TRBD2. This CDR3 region has 15 residues. V shed 3 bases, J shed 6 bases, and the junction held 9 bases outside the gene matches. CDR1 is MNHNY and CDR2 is SVGAGI in the germline V gene (reference sequence). The CDR3 nucleotides read TGTGCCAGCAGTTATCCCGGGACTAGCTCTGGCGAGCAGTACTTC. Translation gives CASSYPGTSSGEQYF.

The V gene is TRBV5-4, the J gene TRBJ2-7; 9 nucleotides line up with TRBD2. This CDR3 has 15 residues. Trimming removed 0 bases from V and 4 bases from J; junction bases left unmatched: 5. Germline values: CDR1 SGHNT, CDR2 YYREEE (reference sequence). The CDR3: CASSLGGSGGYEQYF. The DNA of the CDR3 is TGTGCCAGCAGCTTGGGGGGTAGCGGGGGTTACGAGCAGTACTTC.

This clone was detected only once. The chain carries TRBV7-2 and TRBJ2-4, with 11 bases that match TRBD2. The V gene's germline CDR1 is SGHTA and CDR2 FQGNSA. This CDR3 is 15 amino acids long. Trimming took 5 bases from V and 2 from J; bases not matched to a gene: 2. Written as DNA, the CDR3 is TGTGCCAGCAGCATGACTAGCGGGACCAAAAACATTCAGTACTTC. This translates into CASSMTSGTKNIQYF.

The V call is TRBV10-1, the J call TRBJ2-3; a weak D match, TRBD2 (5 bases). The CDR3 spans 15 residues. Germline V CDR1 and CDR2: WNHNN, SYGVQD (reference sequence). Between the trimmed V and J ends, which lost 6 bases and 0 bases, there was a span of 13 bases. CDR3 bases: TGCGCCAGCAGCCAAGCGGCGTACAGCACAGATACGCAGTATTTT. The encoded protein is CASSQAAYSTDTQYF.

A remark on this clone: A junction end diverges from the germline sequence, so it may reflect a read error. The rearrangement links TRBV12-5 to TRBJ1-2; 9 bases are shared with TRBD1. Per the germline V gene, CDR1 is LGHNT and CDR2 is FRNRAP. The CDR3 has 12 residues. The CDR3 protein is CASGFPTGGKHF. For the CDR3, the DNA is TGTGCTAGTGGTTTCCCCACAGGGGGCAAACACTTC.

The rearrangement uses TRBV2 and TRBJ2-7, with 8 bases identical to TRBD1. Germline CDR1 reads SNHLY; CDR2 reads FYNNEI. The CDR3 has 14 amino acids. This CDR3 is CASSVDRGSYEQYF. CDR3 coding DNA: TGTGCTTCCTCGGTTGACAGGGGCTCTTACGAGCAGTACTTC.

The chain carries TRBV7-9 and TRBJ2-7; D may be TRBD1 (6 bases). This CDR3 region has 15 residues. Germline CDR1 and CDR2: SEHNR and FQNEAQ (reference sequence). Trimming took off 3 bases at V and 0 bases at J, with 12 bases between the two ends. The chain's CDR3 is CASSLDSISSYEQYF. CDR3 nucleotides: TGTGCCAGCAGCTTGGACAGCATCAGCTCCTACGAGCAGTACTTC.

The genes are TRBV2 and TRBJ2-5; 9 nucleotides agree with TRBD1. The last part of the DNA fits TRBJ2-7 better; the J call may be wrong. The CDR3 is 13 amino acids. Germline V lookup: CDR1 SNHLY, CDR2 FYNNEI. As DNA, the CDR3 is TGTGCCAGCAGGACAGGGGGGGTTTACGAGCAGTACTTC. Translation: CASRTGGVYEQYF.

V gene TRBV7-2 combines with J gene TRBJ2-3; maybe TRBD2 (6 bases). CDR3 length: 15 residues. Trimming shortened V by 5 bases and J by 2 bases, and 14 bases separated the two germline ends. In germline, CDR1 is SGHTA, CDR2 FQGNSA. CDR3 loop: CASSLSGTSTDTQYF. The CDR3 region has the DNA TGTGCCAGCAGCCTTTCGGGGACTTCCACAGATACGCAGTATTTT.

The V gene is TRBV6-4, the J gene TRBJ1-5; D is uncertain. Germline V gene sequence: CDR1 MRHNA, CDR2 SNTAGT. The CDR3 is 16 residues long. V shed 4 bases and J shed 6 bases, with 19 bases lying between them. For the CDR3, the DNA is TGTGCCAGCAGTGGGGAAGGGAGTCGTTGTAGTCAGCCCCAGCATTTT. It yields the protein CASSGEGSRCSQPQHF.

In its sample, this clone was seen once. Here the CDR3 DNA reads TGCGCCAGCAGCTTGGCGGGGGACCGTACAGATACGCAGTATTTT. Its protein is CASSLAGDRTDTQYF. The V gene is TRBV5-1, the J gene TRBJ2-3; a possible D gene is TRBD2 (6 bases). Germline CDR1 and CDR2: SGHRS and YFSETQ. This CDR3 spans 15 amino acids. V was shortened by 0 bases and J by 3 bases, with 11 bases between the two germline ends.